This TCR beta chain stems from a study of Ad26.COV2.S vaccination and SARS-CoV-2 variants. Here immunoSEQ multiplex PCR was the method, and the copy in TCRdb shows in-frame clones only, minus some. This table has about 460,000 clones, around 89% appearing once. As for treatment: around 19 received Ad26.COV2.S at low or high dose, single or two shots; roughly five received placebo; per-sample allocation not given. The samples were gathered on day 63 after the first injection of vaccine or placebo. The vaccine delivered Wuhan-strain SARS-CoV-2 spike through an Ad26 vector. The V end lost 4 bases, the J end lost 13 bases, and 11 bases lay between the germline ends. The CDR3 is 11 amino acids. Germline CDR1 reads SGHVS; CDR2 reads FQNEAQ.

The input for sequencing was peripheral blood, taken in a trial of Ad26.COV2.S vaccine versus placebo. The V and J genes are TRBV7-8 and TRBJ2-1; D gene unclear. The origin of this receptor is a person between 18 and 65 years old who received the Ad26.COV2.S COVID-19 vaccine or a placebo. In DNA form, the CDR3 reads TGTGCCAGCAGCTACATCACGTCCCAGTTCTTC. Translating it yields CASSYITSQFF.